This passage covers 2 T cell receptor beta chains from one sample sequenced in a study of blood T cells in healthy people across ages. The authors ran a second PCR of 7 to 11 cycles using a sample-barcoded 5' primer and a J-beta primer mix. One entry per CDR3 protein results from TCRdb running MiXCR on the 5' RACE reads. Of 900,000 to 950,000 distinct CDR3 sequences in the sample, almost 30% are singletons; the top ten hold roughly 10%. The sample was also reused in another study, on T cells of mothers and their children.

Material: blood. The receptors derive from a woman in her thirties or forties in good health.

This clonotype was seen more than once but under ten times. This rearrangement joins TRBV12-3 or TRBV12-4 to TRBJ2-5, with TRBD1 identical over 8 bases. The CDR3 sequence is 15 residues long. Trimming removed 5 bases from V and 2 bases from J; junction bases left unmatched: 7. DNA of the CDR3: TGTGCCAGCAGTGCCCAGACAGGGGAGCAAGAGACCCAGTACTTC. Its translation is CASSAQTGEQETQYF.

CDR3 protein: CASSISNLRANYEQYF. CDR3 sequence (DNA): TGTGCCAGCAGCATAAGTAACCTTAGGGCCAATTACGAGCAGTACTTC. This sequence joins TRBV7-9 and TRBJ2-7; D is undetermined. The CDR3 has 16 residues. CDR1 is SEHNR and CDR2 is FQNEAQ in the germline V gene (reference sequence). Trimming stripped 5 bases from V and 4 bases from J, with 21 bases between.